These 18 T cell receptor beta chains came from one sample sequenced in a study of Graves' ophthalmopathy and Graves' hyperthyroidism. The authors amplified TCR beta CDR3 regions from RNA transcripts. HTBI-primed RT-PCR formed the first round, and a multiplex PCR formed the second. TCRdb reprocessed the multiplex PCR reads with MiXCR, giving one entry per CDR3 protein. The table records 300,000 to 400,000 distinct CDR3 sequences, roughly 15% of them present only once. Sequenced input: peripheral blood. These receptors all come from an adult man with Graves' ophthalmopathy.

This clonotype was counted ten times or more. The V gene is TRBV20-1, the J gene TRBJ2-7; 8 bases match TRBD2. Germline values: CDR1 DFQATT, CDR2 SNEGSKA (reference sequence). V gave up 5 bases and J gave up 5 bases; unmatched junction bases: 11. CDR3 length: 14 residues. In DNA form, the CDR3 reads TGCAGTGCTCCTAACTTAGCGGGGCGGAACGAGCAGTACTTC. Residues: CSAPNLAGRNEQYF.

This clonotype has ten or more counts. V gene TRBV6-2 or TRBV6-3 combines with J gene TRBJ2-7; TRBD2 is a possible D gene (5 bases). Germline V lookup: CDR1 MNHEY, CDR2 SVGEGT. V lost 5 bases, J lost 4 bases, and 9 bases lay in between. The CDR3 covers 12 residues. The CDR3 loop reads CASSAPGYEQYF. Here the CDR3 DNA reads TGTGCCAGCAGTGCTCCGGGATACGAGCAGTACTTC.

This clonotype was seen ten or more times. This rearrangement joins TRBV11-3 to TRBJ2-7; D may match TRBD1 or TRBD2 (5 bases each). V lost 5 bases and J 7 bases, leaving 15 bases between the germline ends. The germline CDR1 and CDR2 sequences are SGHNT and YENEEA. This CDR3 region has 13 residues. The CDR3 loop is CASSEGFLGEQYF. The CDR3 DNA reads as TGTGCCAGCAGCGAGGGGTTCCTTGGGGAGCAGTACTTC. The full variable domain, completed using reference TRBV11-3 and TRBJ2-7, is EAGVVQSPRYKIIEKKQPVAFWCNPISGHNTLYWYLQNLGQGPELLIRYENEEAVDDSQLPKDRFSAERLKGVDSTLKIQPAELGDSAVYLCASSEGFLGEQYFGPGTRLTVT.

This clonotype was detected ten times or more. The V and J genes are TRBV24-1 and TRBJ2-7; 9 bases are a match to TRBD1. Losses at the gene ends were 2 bases for V and 5 bases for J; bases not matched to a gene: 6. Per the germline V gene, CDR1 is KGHDR and CDR2 is SFDVKD. This CDR3 region has 15 residues. The CDR3 DNA sequence: TGTGCCACCAGTGATTCACAGGGGGCTTACAACGAGCAGTACTTC. This gives the protein CATSDSQGAYNEQYF.

For the CDR3, the DNA is TGTGCCAGCAGTACGCATTATGCAGGCCGGGGGGAGACCCAGTACTTC. Its protein is CASSTHYAGRGETQYF. The chain combines TRBV28 with TRBJ2-5; maybe TRBD2 (6 bases). Germline V gene data show CDR1 as MDHEN and CDR2 as SYDVKM. There are 16 residues in the CDR3. The V gene lost 5 bases and the J gene lost 5 bases, with 21 bases spanning the gap.

This clonotype was detected ten times or more. The chain joins TRBV7-2 to TRBJ2-7; no clear D. Trimming left V 4 bases short and J 2 bases short, with 6 bases between. The CDR3 consists of 12 residues. Looked up from germline, CDR1 is SGHTA and CDR2 is FQGNSA. The CDR3 loop reads CASSSMAYEQYF. As DNA, the CDR3 is TGTGCCAGCAGCTCCATGGCCTACGAGCAGTACTTC.

This clonotype was picked up many times. This chain joins TRBV11-2 and TRBJ1-6; weak D call: TRBD1 (5 bases). Trimming removed 4 bases from V and 14 bases from J, with 15 bases in between. There are 13 residues in the CDR3. Germline V CDR1 and CDR2: SGHAT, FQNNGV. CDR3 residues: CASSSHSGEALHF. The CDR3 DNA is TGTGCCAGCAGCTCCCATTCGGGGGAAGCCCTCCACTTT.

In this sample, this clonotype turned up many times. The rearrangement links TRBV27 to TRBJ1-1; the D gene is possibly TRBD1 (6 bases). Trimming removed 1 base from V and 2 bases from J, with 11 bases in between. The CDR3 spans 15 residues. Germline V lookup: CDR1 MNHEY, CDR2 SMNVEV (reference sequence). CDR3 nucleotide sequence: TGTGCCAGCAGTTTATTTCCGGGGGCCAACACTGAAGCTTTCTTT. This gives the protein CASSLFPGANTEAFF.

This clonotype was counted ten times or more. The J gene is TRBJ2-5, the V gene TRBV4-3; TRBD2 is a possible D gene (6 bases). V was cut by 0 bases and J by 7 bases, with 12 bases left in between. This CDR3 spans 14 amino acids. Germline CDR1 is LGHNA and CDR2 is YSLEER. CDR3 sequence reads: CASSQDWGGGTQYF. CDR3 DNA sequence: TGCGCCAGCAGCCAAGATTGGGGAGGTGGGACCCAGTACTTC.

This clonotype was seen many times. The chain uses TRBV6-1 and TRBJ2-7, with D perhaps TRBD1 (5 bases). The CDR3 has 15 amino acids. Germline CDR1 is MNHNS and CDR2 is SASEGT. The ends were cut back, 2 bases at V and 3 bases at J, with 14 bases in the middle. This chain's CDR3 is CASSESSGFVYEQYF. CDR3 DNA: TGTGCCAGCAGTGAATCATCAGGGTTCGTCTACGAGCAGTACTTC.

This clonotype has at least ten counts. This chain links TRBV6-5 with TRBJ1-2; a possible D gene is TRBD1 (6 bases). Looked up from germline, CDR1 is MNHEY and CDR2 is SVGAGI. V was cut by 5 bases and J by 4 bases, with 11 bases left in between. This CDR3 has 13 amino acids. This CDR3 is CASSNGQSYGYTF. DNA of the CDR3: TGTGCCAGCAGTAACGGACAGAGCTATGGCTACACCTTC.

This clonotype has ten or more counts. The chain combines TRBV15 with TRBJ1-6; a possible D gene is TRBD1 (6 bases). The CDR3 runs 18 residues. Per the germline V gene, CDR1 is LNHNV and CDR2 is YYDKDF (reference sequence). V gave up 1 base and J gave up 6 bases, with 19 bases separating them. The CDR3 DNA follows: TGTGCCACCAGCAGAGTCCACAGGGATTATTCCGGTAATTCACCCCTCCACTTT. As protein: CATSRVHRDYSGNSPLHF.

This clonotype was recorded many times. The chain employs TRBV30 and TRBJ2-2; 11 bases map to TRBD1. CDR1 and CDR2 from the germline V gene are GTSNPN and SVGIG (reference sequence). There are 16 residues in the CDR3. V was pared by 0 bases and J by 3 bases, with 3 bases of the junction left unmatched. In nucleotides, the CDR3 is TGTGCCTGGAGTGTCCTGGGACAGGGGGACACCGGGGAGCTGTTTTTT. Protein product: CAWSVLGQGDTGELFF.

Many counts were recorded for this clonotype. The chain combines TRBV4-2 with TRBJ2-2; no firm D call. The ends were cut back, 1 base at V and 2 bases at J, with 14 bases in the middle. The CDR3 runs 17 residues. Germline values: CDR1 LGHNA, CDR2 YNFKEQ. CDR3 bases: TGTGCCAGCAGCCAAGCGTATAAAGGGTTTAACACCGGGGAGCTGTTTTTT. Translation: CASSQAYKGFNTGELFF.

This clonotype came up many times. The chain links TRBV12-3 or TRBV12-4 to TRBJ1-2, with D possibly TRBD1 on 5 matching bases. The CDR3 has 14 amino acids. The V end was cut by 4 bases, the J end by 8 bases, with 17 bases between. The CDR3 reads CASSSAGGAGGYTF. For the CDR3, the DNA is TGTGCCAGCAGTTCCGCGGGTGGGGCGGGGGGCTACACCTTC.

This clonotype came up many times. This chain joins TRBV7-2 and TRBJ2-7, with D hard to call. The CDR3 runs 13 residues. CDR1 SGHTA and CDR2 FQGNSA come from the germline V gene. V lost 5 bases and J 2 bases, leaving 10 bases between the germline ends. The CDR3, as DNA: TGTGCCAGCAGCCTACTACCTACCTACGAGCAGTACTTC. Translating it yields CASSLLPTYEQYF.

This clonotype was recorded once. The chain links TRBV12-3 or TRBV12-4 to TRBJ2-7; 8 bases are shared with TRBD1. V shed 5 bases, J shed 5 bases, and the junction held 8 bases outside the gene matches. The CDR3 is 14 amino acids. The CDR3 sequence: CASSVSGTGNEQYF. Here the CDR3 DNA reads TGTGCCAGCAGTGTATCCGGGACAGGCAACGAGCAGTACTTC.

This clonotype was seen at least ten times. The V call is TRBV20-1, the J call TRBJ2-6, with 7 bases that match TRBD1. The CDR3 contains 13 residues. The germline V gene has CDR1 DFQATT and CDR2 SNEGSKA (reference sequence). Trimming took 5 bases from V and 8 from J; bases not matched to a gene: 6. CDR3 sequence (DNA): TGCAGTGCTCGAAGACAGGGCTCCAACGTCCTGACTTTC. This translates into CSARRQGSNVLTF.